One sample yielded the 23 T cell receptor beta chains listed below, sequenced in a study of T cells in localized non-small cell lung cancer. Measured with immunoSEQ multiplex PCR; TCRdb has only the in-frame clones, and not every one. The sample has about 26,000 clones, 82% seen once. The sequencing here drew on peripheral blood, taken before any cancer treatment. These receptors all come from a woman aged 35 to 69 with stage I lung adenocarcinoma.

V and J are TRBV27 and TRBJ1-6, with D maybe TRBD1 (5 bases). Germline V gene lookup returns CDR1 MNHEY and CDR2 SMNVEV (reference sequence). The CDR3 runs 16 residues. The V end was cut by 4 bases, the J end by 6 bases, with 16 bases between. The CDR3 coding sequence is TGTGCCAGCAGTTCCGCCGAGGGACGGATTAATTCACCCCTCCACTTT. Translating gives CASSSAEGRINSPLHF.

The chain links TRBV7-9 to TRBJ1-1, with D perhaps TRBD1 (5 bases). Germline V gene sequence: CDR1 SEHNR, CDR2 FQNEAQ (reference sequence). This CDR3 is built from 13 residues. Trimming removed 5 bases at V and 4 bases at J, with 11 bases between. CDR3 bases: TGTGCCAGCAGCCCATTGACAGCCACTGAAGCTTTCTTT. Translated, it gives CASSPLTATEAFF. Together with reference TRBV7-9 and TRBJ1-1, the CDR3 gives the full variable domain: DTGVSQNPRHKITKRGQNVTFRCDPISEHNRLYWYRQTLGQGPEFLTYFQNEAQLEKSRLLSDRFSAERPKGSFSTLEIQRTEQGDSAMYLCASSPLTATEAFFGQGTRLTVV.

The CDR3 region has the DNA TGCGCCAGCAGCCCCCCGGGAGGGACAAATCAGCCCCAGCATTTT. As protein: CASSPPGGTNQPQHF. This chain uses TRBV5-1 with TRBJ1-5; maybe TRBD1 (6 bases). This CDR3 contains 15 residues. The V end was cut by 4 bases, the J end by 4 bases, with 15 bases between. CDR1 is SGHRS, CDR2 YFSETQ, per germline.

The chain recombines TRBV14 with TRBJ1-1, with a weak D call TRBD1 (6 bases). In germline, CDR1 is SGHDN, CDR2 FVKESK. The length of the CDR3 is 15 residues. Deletions cut 4 bases from V and 5 bases from J, with 17 bases between. CDR3 sequence reads: CASSLVQGRYTEAFF. CDR3 bases: TGTGCCAGCAGCCTAGTGCAGGGGCGGTATACTGAAGCTTTCTTT.

The chain is built from TRBV4-3 and TRBJ1-2, with D uncertain. Germline V gene lookup returns CDR1 LGHNA and CDR2 YSLEER. V was trimmed by 0 bases and J by 7 bases, leaving 15 bases between them. There are 15 residues in the CDR3. This CDR3 reads CASSQEALGRAGYTF. The CDR3 coding sequence is TGCGCCAGCAGCCAAGAGGCCCTGGGTCGGGCTGGCTACACCTTC.

The V gene is TRBV4-3, the J gene TRBJ1-4; a weak D match, TRBD1 (5 bases). CDR1 and CDR2 (germline): LGHNA, YSLEER. V was pared by 1 base and J by 1 base, with 19 bases between. This CDR3 is built from 19 residues. The CDR3 coding sequence is TGCGCCAGCAGCCAAGGCACGACATTCGGAGGGGTAACTAATGAAAAACTGTTTTTT. It specifies CASSQGTTFGGVTNEKLFF.

This clone came up a few times. CDR3 sequence reads: CASSVAGAGNTIYF. CDR3 nucleotide sequence: TGTGCCAGCAGCGTAGCTGGGGCTGGAAACACCATATATTTT. The rearrangement joins TRBV9 to TRBJ1-3, with unresolved D. V was shortened by 0 bases and J by 2 bases, with 6 bases between the two germline ends. The germline gives CDR1 SGDLS, CDR2 YYNGEE. CDR3 length: 14 residues.

V is TRBV7-2 and J is TRBJ1-2; a weak D match, TRBD1 (6 bases). This CDR3 region has 15 residues. Germline CDR1 reads SGHTA; CDR2 reads FQGNSA. V lost 5 bases and J 2 bases, leaving 15 bases between the germline ends. Written as DNA, the CDR3 is TGTGCCAGCAGCCCCCGGACAGTGGCCAACTATGGCTACACCTTC. This sequence encodes CASSPRTVANYGYTF.

This chain links TRBV6-5 with TRBJ1-3, with D maybe TRBD1 (5 bases). The CDR3 sequence is 14 residues long. V was pared by 6 bases and J by 4 bases, with 13 bases between. From germline, CDR1 is MNHEY and CDR2 SVGAGI. The CDR3 is CASSPGGFGNTIYF. The CDR3 coding sequence is TGTGCCAGCAGCCCGGGGGGGTTCGGAAACACCATATATTTT.

The J gene is TRBJ1-5, the V gene TRBV6-5, with TRBD1 identical over 7 bases. Trimming took 4 bases from V and 0 from J; bases not matched to a gene: 3. This CDR3 has 15 amino acids. Per germline, CDR1 MNHEY and CDR2 SVGAGI. CDR3 coding DNA: TGTGCCAGCAGTTTCGGGACAGATAGCAATCAGCCCCAGCATTTT. It translates to CASSFGTDSNQPQHF.

V and J are TRBV27 and TRBJ2-7; a possible D gene is TRBD1 (5 bases). V lost 6 bases and J lost 3, with 12 bases in between. The length of the CDR3 is 13 residues. Germline V gene data show CDR1 as MNHEY and CDR2 as SMNVEV (reference sequence). The CDR3 DNA is TGTGCCAGCAGCCGACAGAGGTTCTACGAGCAGTACTTC. Encoded protein: CASSRQRFYEQYF.

The rearrangement links TRBV19 to TRBJ2-2, with D hard to call. V was clipped by 2 bases and J by 3 bases, with 16 bases between them. Germline V gene lookup returns CDR1 LNHDA and CDR2 SQIVND (reference sequence). The CDR3 covers 17 residues. The CDR3 loop reads CASSIKELPSDTGELFF. CDR3 DNA sequence: TGTGCCAGTAGTATAAAGGAGCTCCCGTCGGACACCGGGGAGCTGTTTTTT.

This sequence joins TRBV7-9 and TRBJ2-6; TRBD1 is a possible D gene (6 bases). Germline V gives CDR1 SEHNR, CDR2 FQNEAQ (reference sequence). This CDR3 has 15 amino acids. Deletions cut 4 bases from V and 4 bases from J, with 11 bases between. CDR3 residues: CASSYSGTGANVLTF. For the CDR3, the DNA is TGTGCCAGCAGCTATTCAGGGACAGGGGCCAACGTCCTGACTTTC.

The chain is built from TRBV5-5 and TRBJ2-2; a possible D gene is TRBD1 (5 bases). The V gene lost 3 bases and the J gene lost 0 bases, with 12 bases spanning the gap. Germline V gives CDR1 SGHKS, CDR2 YYEKEE (reference sequence). CDR3 length: 16 residues. CDR3 protein: CASSSRQTSNTGELFF. The CDR3 coding sequence is TGTGCCAGCAGCTCACGACAGACCTCGAACACCGGGGAGCTGTTTTTT.

The chain is built from TRBV23-1 and TRBJ2-1, with 8 bases identical to TRBD1. TRBV23-1 is filed as an ORF, its function uncertain. V was pared by 7 bases and J by 6 bases, with 20 bases of the junction left unmatched. This CDR3 has 18 amino acids. This CDR3 reads CASTATGSRGRGSNEQFF. The DNA of the CDR3 is TGCGCCAGCACCGCTACGGGCAGCAGGGGGCGCGGTAGCAATGAGCAGTTCTTC.

V gene TRBV5-1 combines with J gene TRBJ2-2, with 10 bases identical to TRBD1. This CDR3 region has 15 residues. Germline CDR1 and CDR2: SGHRS and YFSETQ. With V trimmed by 3 bases and J by 5 bases, 4 bases remained unmatched. CDR3 sequence (DNA): TGCGCCAGCAGCTCTGACAGGGGGCTAACCGGGGAGCTGTTTTTT. The encoded protein is CASSSDRGLTGELFF.

The V and J genes are TRBV4-3 and TRBJ2-5, with unresolved D. The germline gives CDR1 LGHNA, CDR2 YSLEER. Trimming cost V 2 bases and J 4 bases, with 20 bases left between them. This CDR3 is 17 amino acids long. The CDR3 sequence: CASSQHPFDRVGETQYF. CDR3 nucleotides: TGCGCCAGCAGCCAACATCCGTTCGACCGGGTGGGAGAGACCCAGTACTTC.

The V and J genes are TRBV7-2 and TRBJ2-3; 11 nucleotides line up with TRBD2. Germline V gene data show CDR1 as SGHTA and CDR2 as FQGNSA. The CDR3 consists of 16 residues. V was clipped by 3 bases and J by 1 base; unmatched bases: 3. CDR3 in DNA: TGTGCCAGCAGCTTTCTTAGCGGGGGGGGCACAGATACGCAGTATTTT. Translating gives CASSFLSGGGTDTQYF. The full variable domain, in which reference TRBV7-2 and TRBJ2-3 provide the parts outside the CDR3, is GAGVSQSPSNKVTEKGKDVELRCDPISGHTALYWYRQSLGQGLEFLIYFQGNSAPDKSGLPSDRFSAERTGGSVSTLTIQRTQQEDSAVYLCASSFLSGGGTDTQYFGPGTRLTVL.

The chain is built from TRBV7-2 and TRBJ1-1; D gene ambiguous. The CDR3 is made up of 14 amino acids. Germline V gene data show CDR1 as SGHTA and CDR2 as FQGNSA. Trimming took off 3 bases at V and 1 base at J, with 9 bases between the two ends. The CDR3 DNA is TGTGCCAGCAGCTTGGCAGGACCGAACACTGAAGCTTTCTTT. This gives the protein CASSLAGPNTEAFF. The variable domain in full, completed from reference TRBV7-2 and TRBJ1-1, reads GAGVSQSPSNKVTEKGKDVELRCDPISGHTALYWYRQSLGQGLEFLIYFQGNSAPDKSGLPSDRFSAERTGGSVSTLTIQRTQQEDSAVYLCASSLAGPNTEAFFGQGTRLTVV.

The rearrangement joins TRBV6-5 to TRBJ2-5, with D unresolved. This CDR3 contains 13 residues. CDR1 is MNHEY, CDR2 SVGAGI, per germline. Trimming cost V 6 bases and J 5 bases, with 13 bases left between them. This CDR3 is CASSRRVGETQYF. DNA for the CDR3: TGTGCCAGCAGCCGCCGGGTTGGGGAGACCCAGTACTTC.

This rearrangement joins TRBV6-1 to TRBJ1-2; D is ambiguous. V dropped 6 bases and J dropped 0 bases, with 8 bases sitting between them. This CDR3 is built from 13 residues. Germline V gene data show CDR1 as MNHNS and CDR2 as SASEGT. Written as DNA, the CDR3 is TGTGCCAGCAGAGTTGGGACTAACTATGGCTACACCTTC. It translates to CASRVGTNYGYTF.

The chain joins TRBV6-5 to TRBJ1-5, with D tentatively TRBD1 (5 bases). The CDR3 contains 14 residues. Germline V gene sequence: CDR1 MNHEY, CDR2 SVGAGI. The V end was cut by 0 bases, the J end by 4 bases, with 7 bases between. As DNA, the CDR3 is TGTGCCAGCAGTTACTCCTCAGGGAATCAGCCCCAGCATTTT. It yields the protein CASSYSSGNQPQHF.

The chain couples TRBV6-1 to TRBJ2-1, with TRBD1 identical over 7 bases. Germline V gene data show CDR1 as MNHNS and CDR2 as SASEGT. With V trimmed by 3 bases and J by 0 bases, 5 bases remained unmatched. This CDR3 contains 16 residues. This chain's CDR3 is CASSEWGQSSYNEQFF. CDR3 coding DNA: TGTGCCAGCAGTGAGTGGGGACAGAGCTCCTACAATGAGCAGTTCTTC.